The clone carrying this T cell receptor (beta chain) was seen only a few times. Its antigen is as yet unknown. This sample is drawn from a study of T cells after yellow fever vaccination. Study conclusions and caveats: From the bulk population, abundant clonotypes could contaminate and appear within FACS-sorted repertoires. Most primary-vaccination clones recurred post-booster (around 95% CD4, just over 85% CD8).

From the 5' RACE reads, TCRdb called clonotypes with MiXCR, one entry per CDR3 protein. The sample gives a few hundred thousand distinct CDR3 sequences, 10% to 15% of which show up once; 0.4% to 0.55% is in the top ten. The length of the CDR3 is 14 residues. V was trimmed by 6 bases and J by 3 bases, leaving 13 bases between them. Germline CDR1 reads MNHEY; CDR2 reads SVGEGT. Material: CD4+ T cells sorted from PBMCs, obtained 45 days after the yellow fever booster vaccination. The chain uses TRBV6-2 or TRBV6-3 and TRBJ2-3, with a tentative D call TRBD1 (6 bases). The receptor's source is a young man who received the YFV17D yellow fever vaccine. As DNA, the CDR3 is TGTGCCAGCAGGCGGACAGTTCTTACAGATACGCAGTATTTT. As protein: CASRRTVLTDTQYF.